This TCR beta chain was found in a study of OX40 agonist ivuxolimab in advanced cancers. About the study: Eligibility admitted prior anti-PD-1, anti-PD-L1 or anti-CTLA-4 therapy; about 42% had some. Study results and limitations: Researchers did not establish what antigens the expanded peripheral T cells target. CD8+ T cells showed, on average, more clonal expansion than CD4+ cells. Some of the nonresponding patients also showed low levels of normalized T-cell clonal expansion.

The method was immunoSEQ multiplex PCR; TCRdb's version includes in-frame clones alone and lacks a portion of them. The sample contains around 79,000 clones, approximately 88% of which appear only once. Notes on this clone: The antigen is unknown.

Source: CD4+ or CD8+ T cells sorted from blood, taken in a trial of the OX40 agonist ivuxolimab. This clonotype was sampled from an adult with an advanced solid tumor such as melanoma, head and neck, liver or kidney cancer.

The CDR3 spells CASSLFRDTEAFF. The DNA for the CDR3 is TGTGCCAGCAGTTTATTTAGGGACACTGAAGCTTTCTTT. The V and J genes are TRBV27 and TRBJ1-1; D not resolved. The germline CDR1 and CDR2 sequences are MNHEY and SMNVEV (reference sequence). Deletions cut 1 base from V and 3 bases from J, with 6 bases between. The CDR3 has 13 amino acids.